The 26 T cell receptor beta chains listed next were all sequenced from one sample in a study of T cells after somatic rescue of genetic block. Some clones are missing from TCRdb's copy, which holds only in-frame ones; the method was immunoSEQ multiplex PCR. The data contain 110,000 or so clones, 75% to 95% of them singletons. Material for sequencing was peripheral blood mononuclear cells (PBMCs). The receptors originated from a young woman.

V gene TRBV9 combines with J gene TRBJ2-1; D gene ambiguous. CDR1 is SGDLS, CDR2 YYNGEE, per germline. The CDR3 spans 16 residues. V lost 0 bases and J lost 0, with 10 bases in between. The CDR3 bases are TGTGCCAGCAGCGTAGGCGCGATAAGCTCCTACAATGAGCAGTTCTTC. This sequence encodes CASSVGAISSYNEQFF.

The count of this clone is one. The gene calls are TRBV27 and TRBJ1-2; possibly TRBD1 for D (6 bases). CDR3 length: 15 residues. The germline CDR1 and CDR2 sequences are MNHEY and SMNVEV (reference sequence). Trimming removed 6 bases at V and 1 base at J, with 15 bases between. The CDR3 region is CASSDLRGYNYGYTF. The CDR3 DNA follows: TGTGCCAGCAGCGACCTTAGGGGGTATAACTATGGCTACACCTTC.

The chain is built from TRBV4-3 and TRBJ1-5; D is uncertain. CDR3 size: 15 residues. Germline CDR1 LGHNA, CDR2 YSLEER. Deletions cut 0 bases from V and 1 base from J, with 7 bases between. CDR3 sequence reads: CASSQDENSNQPQHF. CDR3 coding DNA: TGCGCCAGCAGCCAAGATGAAAACAGCAATCAGCCCCAGCATTTT.

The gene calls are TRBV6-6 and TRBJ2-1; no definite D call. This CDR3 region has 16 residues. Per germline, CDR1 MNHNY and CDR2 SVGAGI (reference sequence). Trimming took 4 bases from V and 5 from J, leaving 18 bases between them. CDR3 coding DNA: TGTGCCAGCAGTTCCCTCCGGCCGACTCTACACAATGAGCAGTTCTTC. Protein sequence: CASSSLRPTLHNEQFF.

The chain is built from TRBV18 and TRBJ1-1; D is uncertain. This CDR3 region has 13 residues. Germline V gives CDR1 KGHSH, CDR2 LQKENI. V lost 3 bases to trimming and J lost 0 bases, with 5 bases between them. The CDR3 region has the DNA TGTGCCAGCTCACCCGCGGTGAACACTGAAGCTTTCTTT. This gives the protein CASSPAVNTEAFF.

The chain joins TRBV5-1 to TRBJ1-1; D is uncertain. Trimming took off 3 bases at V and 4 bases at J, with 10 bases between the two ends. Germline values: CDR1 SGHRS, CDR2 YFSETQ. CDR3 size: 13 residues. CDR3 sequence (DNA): TGCGCCAGCAGCTCTGTGGTAGGCACTGAAGCTTTCTTT. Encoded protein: CASSSVVGTEAFF.

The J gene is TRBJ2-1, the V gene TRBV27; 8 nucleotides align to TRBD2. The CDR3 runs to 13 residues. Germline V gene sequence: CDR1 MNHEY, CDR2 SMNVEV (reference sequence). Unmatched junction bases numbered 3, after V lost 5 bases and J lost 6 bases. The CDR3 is CASSSGGVNEQFF. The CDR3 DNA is TGTGCCAGCAGTAGCGGGGGAGTCAATGAGCAGTTCTTC.

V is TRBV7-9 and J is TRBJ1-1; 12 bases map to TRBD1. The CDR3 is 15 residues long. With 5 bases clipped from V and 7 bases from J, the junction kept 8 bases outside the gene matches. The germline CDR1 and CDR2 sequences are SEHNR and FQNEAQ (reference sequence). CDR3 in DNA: TGTGCCAGCAGCGCCCGGGACAGGGGGCGTGTTGAAGCTTTCTTT. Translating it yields CASSARDRGRVEAFF.

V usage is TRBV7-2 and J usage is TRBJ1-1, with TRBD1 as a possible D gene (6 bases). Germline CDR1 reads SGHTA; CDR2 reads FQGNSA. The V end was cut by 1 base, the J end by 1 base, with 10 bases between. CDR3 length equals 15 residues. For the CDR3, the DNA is TGTGCCAGCAGCTTAGTCGAGACAGGGAACACTGAAGCTTTCTTT. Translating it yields CASSLVETGNTEAFF.

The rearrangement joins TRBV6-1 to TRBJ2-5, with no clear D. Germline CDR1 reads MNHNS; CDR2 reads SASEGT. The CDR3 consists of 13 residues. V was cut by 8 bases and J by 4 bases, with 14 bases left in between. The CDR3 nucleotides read TGTGCCAGCGAGCTTCAACTCGCAGAGACCCAGTACTTC. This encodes CASELQLAETQYF.

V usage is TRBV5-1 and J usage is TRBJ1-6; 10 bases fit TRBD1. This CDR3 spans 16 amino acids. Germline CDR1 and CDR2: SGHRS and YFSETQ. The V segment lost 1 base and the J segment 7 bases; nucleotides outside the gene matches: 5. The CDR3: CASSLNRDRGNSPLHF. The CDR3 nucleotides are TGCGCCAGCAGCTTGAACCGGGACAGGGGAAATTCACCCCTCCACTTT.

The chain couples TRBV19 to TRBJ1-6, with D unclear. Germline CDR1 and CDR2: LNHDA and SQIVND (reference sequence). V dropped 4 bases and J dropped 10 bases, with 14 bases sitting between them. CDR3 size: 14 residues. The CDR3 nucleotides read TGTGCCAGTAGTACCCGGGCTCCCGTATCACCCCTCCACTTT. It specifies CASSTRAPVSPLHF.

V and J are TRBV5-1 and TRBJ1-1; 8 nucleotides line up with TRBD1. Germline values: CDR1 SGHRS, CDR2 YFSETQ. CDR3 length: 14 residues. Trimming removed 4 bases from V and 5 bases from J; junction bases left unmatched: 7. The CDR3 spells CASSPGTGGTEAFF. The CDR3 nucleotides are TGCGCCAGCAGCCCCGGGACAGGAGGAACTGAAGCTTTCTTT.

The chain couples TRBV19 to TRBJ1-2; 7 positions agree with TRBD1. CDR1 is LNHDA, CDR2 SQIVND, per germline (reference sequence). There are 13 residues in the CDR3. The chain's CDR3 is CATGEEYNYGYTF. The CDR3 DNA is TGTGCAACAGGGGAAGAATATAACTATGGCTACACCTTC.

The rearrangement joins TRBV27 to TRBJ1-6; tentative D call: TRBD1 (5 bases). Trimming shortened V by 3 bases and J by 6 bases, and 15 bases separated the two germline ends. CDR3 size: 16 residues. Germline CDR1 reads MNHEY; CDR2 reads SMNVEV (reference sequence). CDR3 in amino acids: CASSFLIRQRNSPLHF. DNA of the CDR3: TGTGCCAGCAGTTTCCTAATTCGACAGCGTAATTCACCCCTCCACTTT.

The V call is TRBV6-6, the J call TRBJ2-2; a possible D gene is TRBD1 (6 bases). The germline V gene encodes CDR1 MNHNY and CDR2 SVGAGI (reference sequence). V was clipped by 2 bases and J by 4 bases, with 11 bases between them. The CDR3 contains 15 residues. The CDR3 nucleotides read TGTGCCAGCAGTTACGAGAGCAGGGGCACCGGGGAGCTGTTTTTT. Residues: CASSYESRGTGELFF.

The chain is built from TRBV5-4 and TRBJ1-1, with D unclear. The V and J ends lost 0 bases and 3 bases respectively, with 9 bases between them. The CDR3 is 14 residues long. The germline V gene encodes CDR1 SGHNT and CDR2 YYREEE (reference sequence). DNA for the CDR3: TGTGCCAGCAGCTTGGTAGATCCTGACACTGAAGCTTTCTTT. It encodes CASSLVDPDTEAFF.

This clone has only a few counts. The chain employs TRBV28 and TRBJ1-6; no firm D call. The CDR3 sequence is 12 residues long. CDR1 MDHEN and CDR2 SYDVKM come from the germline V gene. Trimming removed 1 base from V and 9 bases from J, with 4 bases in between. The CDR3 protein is CASSLLASPLHF. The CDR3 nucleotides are TGTGCCAGCAGTTTATTGGCTTCACCCCTCCACTTT.

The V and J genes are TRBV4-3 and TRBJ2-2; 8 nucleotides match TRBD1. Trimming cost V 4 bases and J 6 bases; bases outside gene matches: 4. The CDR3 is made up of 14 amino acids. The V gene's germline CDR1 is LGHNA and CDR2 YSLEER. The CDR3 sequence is CASSRGQGPGELFF. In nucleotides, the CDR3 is TGCGCCAGCAGCCGCGGACAGGGCCCCGGGGAGCTGTTTTTT.

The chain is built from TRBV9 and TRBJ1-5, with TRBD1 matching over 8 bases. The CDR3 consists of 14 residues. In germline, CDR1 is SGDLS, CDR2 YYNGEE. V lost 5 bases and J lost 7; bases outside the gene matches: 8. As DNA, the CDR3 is TGTGCCAGCAGTGTTGGAACAGGGGGACAGCCCCAGCATTTT. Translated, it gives CASSVGTGGQPQHF. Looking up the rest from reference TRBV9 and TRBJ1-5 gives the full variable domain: DSGVTQTPKHLITATGQRVTLRCSPRSGDLSVYWYQQSLDQGLQFLIQYYNGEERAKGNILERFSAQQFPDLHSELNLSSLELGDSALYFCASSVGTGGQPQHFGDGTRLSIL.

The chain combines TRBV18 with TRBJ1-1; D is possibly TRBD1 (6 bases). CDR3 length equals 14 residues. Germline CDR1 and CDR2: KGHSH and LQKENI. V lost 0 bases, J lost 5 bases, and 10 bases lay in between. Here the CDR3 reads CASSPPGARTEAFF. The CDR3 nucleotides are TGTGCCAGCTCACCACCGGGGGCGCGGACTGAAGCTTTCTTT.

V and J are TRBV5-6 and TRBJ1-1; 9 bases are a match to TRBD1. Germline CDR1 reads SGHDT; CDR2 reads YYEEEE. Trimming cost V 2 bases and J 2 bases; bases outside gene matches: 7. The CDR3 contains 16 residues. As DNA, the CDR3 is TGTGCCAGCAGCTTCCTGACAGGGGGTAAAAACACTGAAGCTTTCTTT. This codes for CASSFLTGGKNTEAFF.

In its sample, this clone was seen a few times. CDR3 region: CASRGMTSVDEQYF. CDR3 bases: TGTGCCAGCAGGGGGATGACCTCTGTTGACGAGCAGTACTTC. V usage is TRBV2 and J usage is TRBJ2-7; D gene unclear. Germline V CDR1 and CDR2: SNHLY, FYNNEI. V lost 6 bases to trimming and J lost 5 bases, with 17 bases between them. The CDR3 spans 14 residues. Full variable domain (rest looked up from reference TRBV2 and TRBJ2-7): EPEVTQTPSHQVTQMGQEVILRCVPISNHLYFYWYRQILGQKVEFLVSFYNNEISEKSEIFDDQFSVERPDGSNFTLKIRSTKLEDSAMYFCASRGMTSVDEQYFGPGTRLTVT.

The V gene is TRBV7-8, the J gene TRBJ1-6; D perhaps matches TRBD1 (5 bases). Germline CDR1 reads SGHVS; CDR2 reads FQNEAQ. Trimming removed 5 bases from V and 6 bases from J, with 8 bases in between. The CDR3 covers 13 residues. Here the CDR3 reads CASSRDVNSPLHF. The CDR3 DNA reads TGTGCCAGCAGCCGGGACGTTAATTCACCCCTCCACTTT.

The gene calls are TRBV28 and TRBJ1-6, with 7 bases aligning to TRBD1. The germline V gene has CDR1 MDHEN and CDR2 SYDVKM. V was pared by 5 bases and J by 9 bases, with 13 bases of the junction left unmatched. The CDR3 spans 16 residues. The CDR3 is CASSIRQGFDSSPLHF. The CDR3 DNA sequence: TGTGCCAGCAGTATCCGACAGGGTTTTGACAGTTCACCCCTCCACTTT.

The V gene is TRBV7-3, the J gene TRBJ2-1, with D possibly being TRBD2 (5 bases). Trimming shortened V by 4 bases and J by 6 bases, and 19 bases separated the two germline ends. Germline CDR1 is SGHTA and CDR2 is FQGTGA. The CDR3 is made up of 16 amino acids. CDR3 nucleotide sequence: TGTGCCAGCAGCTCGCGAAGCGGAGACAACCTCAATGAGCAGTTCTTC. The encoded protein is CASSSRSGDNLNEQFF.